This T cell receptor (beta chain) was sequenced in a study of shared clonotypes between healthy human individuals. General study points: Depth of sequencing was expected to influence donor clonotype sharing.

This clone was picked up one time. Its specificity is not known. Unmatched junction bases numbered 5, after V lost 0 bases and J lost 13 bases. Germline CDR1 and CDR2: SGHDN and FVKESK. The CDR3 is made up of 13 amino acids. The table came from immunoSEQ multiplex PCR; TCRdb's copy has only in-frame clones and leaves some out. Of around 450,000 clones in the sample, roughly three quarters were seen once. This clonotype was sampled from a middle-aged woman in good health. Some clones in this sample may be carry-over from other donors' samples. The V gene is TRBV14, the J gene TRBJ1-4; 7 bases match TRBD1. Sample: PBMCs. The CDR3 protein is CASSQDPGGLLFF. The CDR3 DNA sequence: TGTGCCAGCAGCCAAGATCCAGGGGGATTACTGTTTTTT.